Below, 27 T cell receptor beta chains from the same sample are listed, as sequenced in a study of type 1 and type 2 diabetes patients. PCR was run on genomic DNA. The TCR beta CDR3 region was amplified using 30 forward and 13 reverse primers. TCRdb called the multiplex PCR reads again in MiXCR, with one record for every CDR3 protein. The sample gives around 300,000 distinct CDR3 sequences, over 45% of which show up once; about an eighth is in the top ten. The sample consisted of peripheral blood mononuclear cells (PBMCs). The receptors were gathered from a young man with type 2 diabetes.

This clonotype was picked up many times. The chain joins TRBV15 to TRBJ1-1; D gene ambiguous. Trimming took off 5 bases at V and 11 bases at J, with 18 bases between the two ends. This CDR3 has 13 residues. Germline CDR1 reads LNHNV; CDR2 reads YYDKDF (reference sequence). The chain's CDR3 is CATSERGYPKAFF. The DNA for the CDR3 is TGTGCCACCAGCGAGCGAGGATACCCCAAGGCTTTCTTT.

For this clonotype: A much larger clone is a single base away; this may be a read error. The missing conserved phenylalanine or tryptophan at the end of this CDR3 makes a read error likely. The chain uses TRBV2 and TRBJ1-1, with D unclear. Trimming took 8 bases from V and 0 from J, leaving 10 bases between them. CDR3 length: 13 amino acids. CDR1 and CDR2 (germline): SNHLY, FYNNEI. Written as DNA, the CDR3 is TGTGCCAGCTTGTGGAGGGTGAACACTGAAGCTTTCTCT. This encodes CASLWRVNTEAFS.

The chain recombines TRBV7-2 with TRBJ1-2, with D perhaps TRBD1 (5 bases). Germline CDR1 SGHTA, CDR2 FQGNSA. The V end was cut by 1 base, the J end by 8 bases, with 17 bases between. The CDR3 consists of 15 residues. The CDR3 DNA reads TGTGCCAGCAGCTTAGGGGGGGAAAGGACAAAAGGCTACACCTTC. Protein sequence: CASSLGGERTKGYTF.

This chain joins TRBV30 and TRBJ1-2; D possibly corresponds to TRBD1 (5 bases). CDR3 size: 13 residues. Germline V gene data show CDR1 as GTSNPN and CDR2 as SVGIG (reference sequence). Trimming removed 8 bases at V and 4 bases at J, with 17 bases between. CDR3 DNA sequence: TGTGCCGGAAACCAGGGTGGAGGCTATGGCTACACCTTC. Amino acid sequence: CAGNQGGGYGYTF.

A remark on this clonotype: The CDR3 end shows no conserved phenylalanine or tryptophan, and so a read error is likely. The chain employs TRBV7-3 and TRBJ2-4; the D gene could be TRBD1 or TRBD2 (6 bases each). The germline V gene has CDR1 SGHTA and CDR2 FQGTGA. The ends were cut back, 9 bases at V and 12 bases at J, with 18 bases in the middle. This CDR3 spans 12 amino acids. The CDR3 coding sequence is TGTGCCAGTACTGAGTCCAGGGGAGGTCAGTACCTC. Its protein is CASTESRGGQYL.

A word on this clonotype: A junction boundary mismatches the germline segment, possibly from a read error. The CDR3: CASSPRAGFNTEALF. The CDR3 DNA sequence: TGTGCCAGCAGCCCGAGAGCAGGATTCAACACTGAAGCTCTCTTT. The chain joins TRBV7-2 to TRBJ1-1; D is unresolved. CDR1 and CDR2 from the germline V gene are SGHTA and FQGNSA. CDR3 length: 15 amino acids.

Of note for this clonotype: Since a much larger clone is just one base distant, this may be a read error. V usage is TRBV19 and J usage is TRBJ1-1; D may be TRBD1 (5 bases). Germline assignment: CDR1 LNHDA and CDR2 SQIVND (reference sequence). This CDR3 has 15 residues. In nucleotides, the CDR3 is TGTGCCAGTAGTAGGGGGAGCGGGATGAACACTAAAGCTTTCTTT. Translated, it gives CASSRGSGMNTKAFF.

This chain connects TRBV5-1 to TRBJ2-5, with TRBD2 matching 8 bases. Germline V gene sequence: CDR1 SGHRS, CDR2 YFSETQ. The CDR3 spans 16 residues. Germline trimming cut 2 bases from V and 3 bases from J; bases unmatched to any gene: 9. CDR3 amino acids: CASSFTSGSTKETQYF. The CDR3 DNA reads as TGCGCCAGCAGCTTTACCAGCGGGAGTACCAAAGAGACCCAGTACTTC.

The rearrangement joins TRBV25-1 to TRBJ2-7; 8 bases align to TRBD2. CDR1 and CDR2 (germline): MGHDK, SYGVNS. The trim removed 10 bases at V and 0 bases at J, leaving 11 bases unmatched. The CDR3 covers 15 residues. The CDR3 protein is CATSTRREDSYEQYF. For the CDR3, the DNA is TGTGCCACCTCGACTCGGCGGGAGGACTCCTACGAGCAGTACTTC.

This clonotype was counted a few times. The J gene is TRBJ2-5, the V gene TRBV9; D not certain. The CDR3 runs 13 residues. V lost 4 bases to trimming and J lost 4 bases, with 11 bases between them. From germline, CDR1 is SGDLS and CDR2 YYNGEE. The CDR3 bases are TGTGCCAGCAGCTCAGGAACTCCAGAGACCCAGTACTTC. Protein product: CASSSGTPETQYF.

V usage is TRBV3-1 and J usage is TRBJ1-6; 8 positions match TRBD1. The CDR3 sequence is 13 residues long. CDR1 LGHDT and CDR2 YNNKEL come from the germline V gene (reference sequence). V lost 4 bases to trimming and J lost 9 bases; unmatched junction nucleotides: 2. CDR3 DNA: TGTGCCAGCAGCCGCGACAGGGGTTCACCCCTCCACTTT. Protein product: CASSRDRGSPLHF.

This clonotype has a count of ten or more. The genes are TRBV6-1 and TRBJ2-1; 8 nucleotides agree with TRBD1. The junction had 5 bases not matched to a gene; V was cut back by 4 bases and J by 9 bases. Germline V gene lookup returns CDR1 MNHNS and CDR2 SASEGT. This CDR3 has 13 residues. CDR3 sequence: CASSGTGYGEQFF. The CDR3 nucleotides are TGTGCCAGCAGTGGGACAGGGTATGGTGAGCAGTTCTTC.

About this clonotype: This may be a read error: a much more frequent sequence differs by one nucleotide. This sequence joins TRBV7-3 and TRBJ1-2; possibly TRBD1 for D (5 bases). V gave up 4 bases and J gave up 10 bases, with 16 bases separating them. The CDR3 totals 13 residues. Germline CDR1 SGHTA, CDR2 FQGTGA. The CDR3 DNA follows: TGTGCCAGCAGCTACTTGGGGTTCAGGGACTACACCTTC. As protein: CASSYLGFRDYTF. The full variable domain, in which reference TRBV7-3 and TRBJ1-2 provide the parts outside the CDR3, is GAGVSQTPSNKVTEKGKYVELRCDPISGHTALYWYRQSLGQGPEFLIYFQGTGAADDSGLPNDRFFAVRPEGSVSTLKIQRTERGDSAVYLCASSYLGFRDYTFGSGTRLTVV.

The chain carries TRBV30 and TRBJ1-2, with D possibly matching TRBD1 (5 bases). The CDR3 runs to 12 residues. Germline CDR1 is GTSNPN and CDR2 is SVGIG (reference sequence). V was pared by 4 bases and J by 8 bases, with 14 bases between. CDR3 nucleotide sequence: TGTGCCTGGACGGGGGGGAGTTGGGGCTACACCTTC. Translation: CAWTGGSWGYTF.

The chain links TRBV6-5 to TRBJ1-1; D remains ambiguous. The CDR3 has 17 residues. Germline V lookup: CDR1 MNHEY, CDR2 SVGAGI. Trimming took off 5 bases at V and 0 bases at J, with 19 bases between the two ends. The CDR3 sequence: CASSEGPQRWMNTEAFF. DNA for the CDR3: TGTGCCAGCAGTGAAGGACCACAGAGATGGATGAACACTGAAGCTTTCTTT.

The chain is built from TRBV20-1 and TRBJ1-5; 8 bases line up with TRBD1. CDR1 and CDR2 from the germline V gene are DFQATT and SNEGSKA (reference sequence). Trimming took 6 bases from V and 7 from J; bases not matched to a gene: 5. This CDR3 is built from 12 residues. The CDR3: CSASDRVQPQHF. In DNA, the CDR3 is TGCAGTGCGTCGGACAGGGTGCAGCCCCAGCATTTT.

The chain recombines TRBV7-8 with TRBJ2-1, with D unresolved. The CDR3 has 14 amino acids. Germline CDR1 reads SGHVS; CDR2 reads FQNEAQ. Deletions cut 4 bases from V and 1 base from J, with 8 bases between. This CDR3 is CASSSVGSYNEQFF. The CDR3 nucleotides read TGTGCCAGCAGCTCTGTAGGTTCCTACAATGAGCAGTTCTTC.

This clonotype was seen just once. The rearrangement joins TRBV15 to TRBJ1-2; D remains ambiguous. Trimming pared 3 bases from V and 3 bases from J, leaving 17 bases between. This CDR3 has 16 amino acids. Germline V lookup: CDR1 LNHNV, CDR2 YYDKDF (reference sequence). The CDR3 DNA reads as TGTGCCACCAGCAGCTTTAAAGAACCTGGGCACTATGGCTACACCTTC. Encoded protein: CATSSFKEPGHYGYTF. The full variable domain, completed using reference TRBV15 and TRBJ1-2, is DAMVIQNPRYQVTQFGKPVTLSCSQTLNHNVMYWYQQKSSQAPKLLFHYYDKDFNNEADTPDNFQSRRPNTSFCFLDIRSPGLGDTAMYLCATSSFKEPGHYGYTFGSGTRLTVV.

The DNA for the CDR3 is TGTGCCAGCAGCGTGGACAGGGGACTCTCTGGAAACACCATATATTTT. As protein: CASSVDRGLSGNTIYF. This chain connects TRBV7-2 to TRBJ1-3, with 9 positions matching TRBD1. Germline CDR1 and CDR2: SGHTA and FQGNSA. The junction had 5 bases not matched to a gene; V was cut back by 5 bases and J by 0 bases. The CDR3 covers 16 residues.

The chain couples TRBV14 to TRBJ2-2, with D uncertain. V was clipped by 5 bases and J by 4 bases, with 8 bases between them. The CDR3 covers 13 residues. From germline, CDR1 is SGHDN and CDR2 FVKESK. The CDR3 spells CASSSRFTGELFF. For the CDR3, the DNA is TGTGCCAGCAGCTCGAGATTCACCGGGGAGCTGTTTTTT. The whole variable domain, remainder taken from reference TRBV14 and TRBJ2-2, is EAGVTQFPSHSVIEKGQTVTLRCDPISGHDNLYWYRRVMGKEIKFLLHFVKESKQDESGMPNNRFLAERTGGTYSTLKVQPAELEDSGVYFCASSSRFTGELFFGEGSRLTVL.

The chain recombines TRBV20-1 with TRBJ1-2; D uncertain. Germline V gene sequence: CDR1 DFQATT, CDR2 SNEGSKA (reference sequence). This CDR3 is built from 13 residues. With 6 bases removed from V and 1 base from J, the gap between germline ends came to 12 bases. The CDR3 loop reads CSATRTLNYGYTF. The CDR3 DNA sequence: TGCAGTGCCACTCGGACGCTTAACTATGGCTACACCTTC.

In this sample, this clonotype turned up a few times. The V and J genes are TRBV4-3 and TRBJ2-2, with D tentatively TRBD1 or TRBD2 (5 bases each). V shed 3 bases and J shed 0 bases, with 11 bases lying between them. The germline gives CDR1 LGHNA, CDR2 YSLEER. This CDR3 region has 16 residues. The CDR3 nucleotides read TGCGCCAGCAGCCACCGACCGGGACCGAACACCGGGGAGCTGTTTTTT. This codes for CASSHRPGPNTGELFF.

The chain employs TRBV10-3 and TRBJ2-6; D possibly corresponds to TRBD2 (5 bases). The ends were cut back, 0 bases at V and 2 bases at J, with 8 bases in the middle. The germline gives CDR1 ENHRY, CDR2 SYGVKD. This CDR3 is built from 16 residues. The CDR3 DNA reads TGTGCCATCAGTGAGTCGGCGGGTCCTGGGGCCAACGTCCTGACTTTC. The encoded protein is CAISESAGPGANVLTF.

In its sample, this clonotype was seen many times. The CDR3 nucleotides are TGCGCCAGCAGTGAGTCGAGGGCCAGCGAGCAGTACTTC. Amino acid sequence: CASSESRASEQYF. The rearrangement joins TRBV10-2 to TRBJ2-7; D is perhaps TRBD2 (5 bases). The CDR3 length is 13 residues. From germline, CDR1 is WSHSY and CDR2 SAAADI. V was clipped by 0 bases and J by 6 bases, with 9 bases between them.

The chain joins TRBV20-1 to TRBJ2-7, with TRBD2 as a possible D gene (5 bases). Germline assignment: CDR1 DFQATT and CDR2 SNEGSKA (reference sequence). V lost 0 bases and J 6 bases, leaving 15 bases between the germline ends. The CDR3 loop spans 14 amino acids. The CDR3 coding sequence is TGCAGTGCTAGAGATCTAAGGAAGGGAGTCGAGCAGTACTTC. As protein: CSARDLRKGVEQYF.

This clonotype was observed a few times. The V and J genes are TRBV5-1 and TRBJ2-7, with D possibly TRBD1 on 5 matching bases. This CDR3 is built from 15 residues. CDR1 is SGHRS and CDR2 is YFSETQ in the germline V gene. Trimming removed 0 bases from V and 2 bases from J, with 12 bases in between. Here the CDR3 DNA reads TGCGCCAGCAGCTTGGCCCCGGACATAGCCTACGAGCAGTACTTC. Its translation is CASSLAPDIAYEQYF.

This sequence joins TRBV7-8 and TRBJ2-7; TRBD2 is a possible D gene (6 bases). Trimming cost V 5 bases and J 4 bases, with 18 bases left between them. CDR3 size: 15 residues. CDR1 is SGHVS, CDR2 FQNEAQ, per germline. The DNA of the CDR3 is TGTGCCAGCAGCCCCAACCTTAGCGGCGGTTACGAGCAGTACTTC. As protein: CASSPNLSGGYEQYF.